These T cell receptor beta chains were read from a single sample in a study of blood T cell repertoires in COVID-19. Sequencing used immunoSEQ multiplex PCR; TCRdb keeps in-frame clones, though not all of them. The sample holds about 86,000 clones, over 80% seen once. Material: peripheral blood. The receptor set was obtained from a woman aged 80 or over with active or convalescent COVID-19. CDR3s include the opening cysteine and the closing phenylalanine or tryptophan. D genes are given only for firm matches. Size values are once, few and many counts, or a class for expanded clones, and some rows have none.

CDR3: CASSQRDRVYF
DNA: TGTGCCAGTAGCCAGAGGGACAGGGTGTACTTC
size: -
V: TRBV19
J: TRBJ2-4
D: TRBD1
length: 11

CDR3: CASRSGLTSYEQYF
DNA: TGTGCCAGCAGGTCGGGACTAACCTCCTACGAGCAGTACTTC
size: once
V: TRBV2
J: TRBJ2-7
D: TRBD2
length: 14

CDR3: CASRGREGVGTQYF
DNA: TGTGCCAGCAGAGGCAGGGAGGGGGTTGGTACGCAGTATTTT
size: once
V: TRBV27
J: TRBJ2-3
D: -
length: 14

CDR3: CASGLNQPQHF
DNA: TGTGCCAGCGGACTCAATCAGCCCCAGCATTTT
size: -
V: TRBV2
J: TRBJ1-5
D: -
length: 11

CDR3: CASSYHQGLAEAFF
DNA: TGTGCCAGCAGTTATCATCAGGGTTTGGCTGAAGCTTTCTTT
size: -
V: TRBV6-6
J: TRBJ1-1
D: -
length: 14

CDR3: CASSRDISNQPQHF
DNA: TGTGCCAGCAGTAGAGACATTAGCAATCAGCCCCAGCATTTT
size: once
V: TRBV6-5
J: TRBJ1-5
D: -
length: 14

CDR3: CASSLDEGVGGYTF
DNA: TGTGCCAGCAGCCTAGACGAGGGGGTTGGCGGCTACACCTTC
size: -
V: TRBV6-2/TRBV6-3
J: TRBJ1-2
D: -
length: 14

CDR3: CASSLTSGRRSRANVLTF
DNA: TGCGCCAGCAGCTTGACTAGCGGAAGAAGGTCTAGGGCCAACGTCCTGACTTTC
size: -
V: TRBV5-1
J: TRBJ2-6
D: TRBD2
length: 18

CDR3: CASSLGQGYNEQFF
DNA: TGCGCCAGCAGCTTGGGACAGGGGTACAATGAGCAGTTCTTC
size: -
V: TRBV5-1
J: TRBJ2-1
D: TRBD1
length: 14

CDR3: CASSLPRQGGGGELFF
DNA: TGTGCCAGCAGCTTGCCCCGGCAGGGAGGAGGCGGGGAGCTGTTTTTT
size: -
V: TRBV11-3
J: TRBJ2-2
D: -
length: 16

CDR3: CARKGKGAVRVPSTDTQYF
DNA: TGTGCCAGAAAGGGGAAGGGGGCAGTCCGGGTCCCGAGCACAGATACGCAGTATTTT
size: -
V: TRBV19
J: TRBJ2-3
D: TRBD1
length: 19

CDR3: CASSFLLLDRVNTEAFF
DNA: TGTGCCAGCAGTTTCTTACTATTGGACAGGGTGAACACTGAAGCTTTCTTT
size: -
V: TRBV28
J: TRBJ1-1
D: TRBD1
length: 17

CDR3: CASSLDPRGRTGELFF
DNA: TGTGCCAGCAGCTTAGACCCCAGGGGGCGCACCGGGGAGCTGTTTTTT
size: few
V: TRBV11-2
J: TRBJ2-2
D: TRBD1
length: 16

CDR3: CASSQEPQGRNTEAFF
DNA: TGTGCCAGCAGCCAAGAGCCACAGGGAAGAAACACTGAAGCTTTCTTT
size: once
V: TRBV3-1/TRBV3-2
J: TRBJ1-1
D: -
length: 16

CDR3: CASSEGLGNPGELFF
DNA: TGTGCCAGCAGTGAAGGACTAGGGAATCCCGGGGAGCTGTTTTTT
size: once
V: TRBV2
J: TRBJ2-2
D: -
length: 15

CDR3: CASSPIDRDGNEQFF
DNA: TGCGCCAGCAGCCCGATAGACAGGGACGGAAATGAGCAGTTCTTC
size: -
V: TRBV5-1
J: TRBJ2-1
D: TRBD1
length: 15

CDR3: CASELQTNTEAFF
DNA: TGTGCCAGCGAGCTCCAGACTAACACTGAAGCTTTCTTT
size: -
V: TRBV28
J: TRBJ1-1
D: -
length: 13

CDR3: CASSKRDRNTEAFF
DNA: TGTGCCAGTAGTAAGCGAGACAGAAACACTGAAGCTTTCTTT
size: -
V: TRBV19
J: TRBJ1-1
D: -
length: 14

CDR3: CASRKRMGADTQYF
DNA: TGTGCCAGCAGGAAGAGGATGGGAGCAGATACGCAGTATTTT
size: -
V: TRBV6-5
J: TRBJ2-3
D: -
length: 14

CDR3: CASSLTLQISGNTIYF
DNA: TGTGCCAGCAGTTTAACTCTCCAAATCTCTGGAAACACCATATATTTT
size: -
V: TRBV28
J: TRBJ1-3
D: -
length: 16

CDR3: CASSRASGRETQYF
DNA: TGTGCCAGCTCGCGTGCTAGCGGGAGAGAGACCCAGTACTTC
size: -
V: TRBV6-6
J: TRBJ2-5
D: TRBD2
length: 14

CDR3: CSVPQGKLGYGYTF
DNA: TGCAGCGTGCCCCAGGGAAAACTGGGCTATGGCTACACCTTC
size: once
V: TRBV29-1
J: TRBJ1-2
D: -
length: 14

CDR3: CASSTDRVAQPQHF
DNA: TGTGCCAGTAGTACCGACAGGGTTGCCCAGCCCCAGCATTTT
size: few
V: TRBV19
J: TRBJ1-5
D: TRBD1
length: 14

CDR3: CASSELAGVSYYEQYF
DNA: TGTGCCAGCAGCGAACTAGCGGGAGTATCCTATTACGAGCAGTACTTC
size: -
V: TRBV3-1/TRBV3-2
J: TRBJ2-7
D: TRBD2
length: 16

CDR3: CASRQGVTYNEQFF
DNA: TGCGCCAGCAGACAGGGAGTTACCTACAATGAGCAGTTCTTC
size: -
V: TRBV5-1
J: TRBJ2-1
D: -
length: 14

CDR3: CASKGSGRVAGYTF
DNA: TGTGCCAGTAAAGGCTCGGGCAGGGTGGCTGGCTACACCTTC
size: -
V: TRBV19
J: TRBJ1-2
D: -
length: 14